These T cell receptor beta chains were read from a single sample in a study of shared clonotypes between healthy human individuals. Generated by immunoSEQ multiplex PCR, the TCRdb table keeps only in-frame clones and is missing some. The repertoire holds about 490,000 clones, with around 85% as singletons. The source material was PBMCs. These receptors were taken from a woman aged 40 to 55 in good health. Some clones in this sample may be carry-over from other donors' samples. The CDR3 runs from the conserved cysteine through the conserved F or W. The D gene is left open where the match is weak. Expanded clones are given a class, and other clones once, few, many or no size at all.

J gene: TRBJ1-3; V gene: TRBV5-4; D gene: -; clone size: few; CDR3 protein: CASSIDSGNTIYF; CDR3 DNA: TGTGCCAGCAGCATAGACTCTGGAAACACCATATATTTT
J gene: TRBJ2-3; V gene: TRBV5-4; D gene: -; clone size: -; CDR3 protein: CASSLAWEDTQYF; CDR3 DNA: TGTGCCAGCAGCTTGGCCTGGGAGGATACGCAGTATTTT
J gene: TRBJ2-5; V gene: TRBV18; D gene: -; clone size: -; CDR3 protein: CASSPPGEETQYF; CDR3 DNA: TGTGCCAGCTCACCACCAGGGGAAGAGACCCAGTACTTC
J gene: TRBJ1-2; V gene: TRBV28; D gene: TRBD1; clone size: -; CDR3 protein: CASSPTGDGYTF; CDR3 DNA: TGTGCCAGCAGCCCGACAGGGGATGGCTACACCTTC
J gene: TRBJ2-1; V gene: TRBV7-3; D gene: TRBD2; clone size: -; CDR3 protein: CASSLTAGGLRNEQFF; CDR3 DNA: TGTGCCAGCAGCCTGACAGCGGGAGGGTTGAGGAATGAGCAGTTCTTC
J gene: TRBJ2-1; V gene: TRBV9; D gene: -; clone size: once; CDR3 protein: CASSVGGRAVGEQFF; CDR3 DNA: TGTGCCAGCAGCGTAGGGGGCAGGGCGGTTGGTGAGCAGTTCTTC
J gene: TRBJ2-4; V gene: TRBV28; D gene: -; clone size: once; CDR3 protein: CASSLWGLAKNIQYF; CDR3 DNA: TGTGCCAGCAGTTTATGGGGGTTAGCCAAAAACATTCAGTACTTC
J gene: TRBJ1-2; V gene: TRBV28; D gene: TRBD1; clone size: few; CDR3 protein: CASRSQGDYGYTF; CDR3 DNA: TGTGCCAGCAGATCACAGGGGGACTATGGCTACACCTTC
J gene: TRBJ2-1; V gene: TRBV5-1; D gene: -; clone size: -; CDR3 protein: CASSVLGENYNEQFF; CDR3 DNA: TGCGCCAGCAGCGTACTTGGAGAAAACTACAATGAGCAGTTCTTC
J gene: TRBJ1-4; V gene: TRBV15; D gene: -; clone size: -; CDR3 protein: CATSRGTGKLFF; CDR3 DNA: TGTGCCACCAGCAGGGGTACAGGAAAACTGTTTTTT
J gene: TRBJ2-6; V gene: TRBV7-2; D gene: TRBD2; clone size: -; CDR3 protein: CASSPLTGLVAGANVLTF; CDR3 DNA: TGTGCCAGCAGTCCACTTACGGGACTAGTGGCTGGGGCCAACGTCCTGACTTTC
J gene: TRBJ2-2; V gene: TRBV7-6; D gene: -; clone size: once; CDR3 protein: CASSLVAGTNTGELFF; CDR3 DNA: TGTGCCAGCAGCTTAGTGGCGGGTACGAACACCGGGGAGCTGTTTTTT
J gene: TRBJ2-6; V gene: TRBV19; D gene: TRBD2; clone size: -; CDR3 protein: CASSEGLASGANVLTF; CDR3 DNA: TGTGCCAGTAGCGAGGGACTAGCAAGTGGGGCCAACGTCCTGACTTTC
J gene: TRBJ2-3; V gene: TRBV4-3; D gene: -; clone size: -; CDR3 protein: CASSQEGPLGDTQYF; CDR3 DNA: TGCGCCAGCAGCCAAGAAGGACCACTTGGGGATACGCAGTATTTT
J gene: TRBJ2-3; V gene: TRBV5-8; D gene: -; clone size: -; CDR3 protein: CATLPWGFPDTQYF; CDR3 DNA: TGTGCCACCCTCCCCTGGGGGTTCCCAGATACGCAGTATTTT
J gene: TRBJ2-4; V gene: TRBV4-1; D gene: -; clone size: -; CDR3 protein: CASSQGLDDPGNIQYF; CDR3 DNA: TGCGCCAGCAGCCAAGGACTAGACGATCCGGGAAACATTCAGTACTTC
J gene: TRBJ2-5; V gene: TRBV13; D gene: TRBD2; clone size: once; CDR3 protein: CASSFRGRLAGDEETQYF; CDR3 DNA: TGTGCCAGCAGCTTTAGGGGTAGACTAGCGGGAGATGAGGAGACCCAGTACTTC
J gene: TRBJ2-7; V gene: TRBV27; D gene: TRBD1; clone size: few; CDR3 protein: CASSRQGAYEQYF; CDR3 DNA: TGTGCCAGCAGCCGACAGGGGGCGTACGAGCAGTACTTC
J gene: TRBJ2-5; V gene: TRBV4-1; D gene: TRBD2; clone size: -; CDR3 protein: CASSPTSGRQTQYF; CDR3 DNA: TGCGCCAGCAGCCCGACTAGCGGGAGACAGACCCAGTACTTC
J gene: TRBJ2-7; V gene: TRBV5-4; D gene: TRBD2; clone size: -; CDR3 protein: CAIPSGENYEQYF; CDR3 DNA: TGTGCCATCCCGAGCGGGGAAAACTACGAGCAGTACTTC
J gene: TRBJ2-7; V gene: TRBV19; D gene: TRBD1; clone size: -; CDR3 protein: CASSRGGGAFYEQYF; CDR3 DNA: TGTGCCAGTAGTAGAGGGGGCGGCGCCTTCTACGAGCAGTACTTC
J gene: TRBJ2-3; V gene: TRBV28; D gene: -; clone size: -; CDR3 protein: CASSRVVTDTQYF; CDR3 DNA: TGTGCCAGCAGTCGGGTGGTAACAGATACGCAGTATTTT
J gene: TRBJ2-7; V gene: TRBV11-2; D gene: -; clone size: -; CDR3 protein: CASSLVDYEQYF; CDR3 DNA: TGTGCCAGCAGCTTGGTCGACTACGAGCAGTACTTC
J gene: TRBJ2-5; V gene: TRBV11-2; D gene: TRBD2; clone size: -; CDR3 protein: CASSITGTSWETQYF; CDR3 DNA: TGTGCCAGCAGCATAACCGGGACTAGCTGGGAGACCCAGTACTTC
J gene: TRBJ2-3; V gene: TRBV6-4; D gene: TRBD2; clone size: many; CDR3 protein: CASSDSLAGGSDTQYF; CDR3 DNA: TGTGCCAGCAGTGACTCACTAGCGGGAGGGTCGGATACGCAGTATTTT
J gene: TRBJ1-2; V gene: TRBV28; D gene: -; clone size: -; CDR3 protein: CAATAGGTNYGYTF; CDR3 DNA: TGTGCCGCTACAGCCGGGGGGACTAACTATGGCTACACCTTC
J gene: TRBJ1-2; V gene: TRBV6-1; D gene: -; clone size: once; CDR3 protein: CASSGGVGPYGGTF; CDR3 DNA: TGTGCCAGCTCGGGAGGGGTTGGACCGTATGGAGGCACCTTC
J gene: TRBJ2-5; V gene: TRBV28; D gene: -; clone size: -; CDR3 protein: CASSVAGGNQETQYF; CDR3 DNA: TGTGCCAGCAGCGTTGCCGGGGGAAACCAAGAGACCCAGTACTTC
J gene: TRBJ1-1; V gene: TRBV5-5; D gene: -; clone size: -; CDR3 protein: CASSLALANTEAFF; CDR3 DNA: TGTGCCAGCAGCTTGGCCTTAGCGAACACTGAAGCTTTCTTT
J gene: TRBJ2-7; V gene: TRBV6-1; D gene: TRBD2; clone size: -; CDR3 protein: CASRSPGLAGERQYF; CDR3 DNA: TGTGCCAGCAGGTCACCGGGACTAGCGGGAGAACGGCAGTACTTC
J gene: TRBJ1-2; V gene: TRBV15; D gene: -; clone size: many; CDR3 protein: CATSREGVTTNYGYTF; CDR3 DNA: TGTGCCACCAGCAGAGAAGGGGTGACAACTAACTATGGCTACACCTTC
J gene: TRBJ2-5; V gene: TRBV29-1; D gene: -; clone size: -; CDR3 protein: CSGSTPGTGKETQYF; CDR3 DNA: TGCAGCGGCAGCACACCCGGGACGGGGAAGGAGACCCAGTACTTC
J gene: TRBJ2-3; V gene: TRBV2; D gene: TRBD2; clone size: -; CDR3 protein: CASKIGAGEVDTQYF; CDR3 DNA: TGTGCCAGCAAGATCGGAGCGGGAGAGGTAGATACGCAGTATTTT
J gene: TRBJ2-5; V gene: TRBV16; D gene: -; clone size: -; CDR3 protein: CASSKSGTRGETQYF; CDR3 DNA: TGTGCCAGCAGCAAATCCGGGACAAGGGGTGAGACCCAGTACTTC
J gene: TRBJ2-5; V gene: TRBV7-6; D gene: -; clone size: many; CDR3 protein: CASSLDGETQYF; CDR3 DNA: TGTGCCAGCAGCTTAGATGGTGAGACCCAGTACTTC
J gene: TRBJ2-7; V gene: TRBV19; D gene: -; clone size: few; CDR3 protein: CARTRNRESYEQYF; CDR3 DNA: TGTGCCAGAACAAGAAACCGGGAGTCCTACGAGCAGTACTTC
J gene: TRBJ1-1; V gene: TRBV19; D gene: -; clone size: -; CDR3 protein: CASSIRQATFIF; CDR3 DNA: TGTGCCAGTAGTATACGGCAGGCGACATTCATCTTT
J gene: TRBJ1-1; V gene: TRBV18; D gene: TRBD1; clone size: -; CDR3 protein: CASSPPGQIRNTEAFF; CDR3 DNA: TGTGCCAGCTCACCTCCGGGACAGATTAGGAACACTGAAGCTTTCTTT
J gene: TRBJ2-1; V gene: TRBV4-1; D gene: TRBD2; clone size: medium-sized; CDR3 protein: CASSPGLAGENEQFF; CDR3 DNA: TGCGCCAGCAGCCCGGGACTAGCGGGAGAGAATGAGCAGTTCTTC
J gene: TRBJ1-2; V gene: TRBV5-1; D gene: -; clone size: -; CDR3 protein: CASSSRASANYGYTF; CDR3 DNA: TGCGCCAGCAGCTCGCGGGCCAGCGCTAACTATGGCTACACCTTC
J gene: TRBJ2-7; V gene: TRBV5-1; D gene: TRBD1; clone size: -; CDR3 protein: CASTKGQTPLSYEQYF; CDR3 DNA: TGCGCCAGCACCAAGGGACAGACTCCCCTCTCCTACGAGCAGTACTTC
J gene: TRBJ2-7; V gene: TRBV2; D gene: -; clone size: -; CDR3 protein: CASNLRGFGQEQYF; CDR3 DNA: TGTGCCAGCAACCTTCGGGGGTTCGGTCAGGAGCAGTACTTC
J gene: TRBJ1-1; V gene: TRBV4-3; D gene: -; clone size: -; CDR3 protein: CASSQALPGGRAFF; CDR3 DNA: TGCGCCAGCAGCCAAGCCCTCCCGGGGGGGCGAGCTTTCTTT
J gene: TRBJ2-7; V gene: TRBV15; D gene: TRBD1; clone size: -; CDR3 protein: CATSRVDRVYEQYF; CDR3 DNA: TGTGCCACCAGCAGAGTTGACAGGGTCTACGAGCAGTACTTC
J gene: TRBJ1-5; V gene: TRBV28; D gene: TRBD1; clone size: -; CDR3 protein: CASSLIAGQFNQPQHF; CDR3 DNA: TGTGCCAGCAGTTTAATCGCGGGACAGTTCAATCAGCCCCAGCATTTT
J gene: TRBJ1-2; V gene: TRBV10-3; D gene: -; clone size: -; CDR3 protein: CAIMGAGTNYGYTF; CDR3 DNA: TGTGCCATCATGGGAGCAGGGACTAACTATGGCTACACCTTC